The 12 T cell receptor beta chains given below trace back to one sample, sequenced in a study of tumor-infiltrating lymphocytes in primary liver carcinoma. Using a constant-region primer together with ProtoScript II reverse transcriptase, TCR beta cDNA was made from approximately 0.55 ug of total RNA. Each TCR beta library was derived from three nested multiplex PCR rounds that employed slightly modified ARM-PCR. TRBV1-TRBV30 forward and Cbeta reverse primers drove the first two roughly 11-cycle rounds. Each CDR3 protein is one row after TCRdb ran MiXCR on the multiplex PCR reads. The sample gives about 50,000 distinct CDR3 sequences, 60% to 80% of which show up once; around a quarter is in the top ten. Starting material for RNA and DNA co-extraction consisted of 20-30 mg of unsorted bulk tissue. Sequencing used liver tumor tissue from sampling region 5. The subset: tumor region T5, tumor centre. These receptors all come from a man aged 35 to 55 with primary liver carcinoma and hepatitis B virus infection.

This clonotype showed up many times. The chain uses TRBV2 and TRBJ1-1; D unclear. Per germline, CDR1 SNHLY and CDR2 FYNNEI. With 1 base removed from V and 2 bases from J, the gap between germline ends came to 5 bases. The length of the CDR3 is 13 residues. DNA for the CDR3: TGTGCCAGCAGTGAAGACCAAAACACTGAAGCTTTCTTT. It is translated as CASSEDQNTEAFF.

This clonotype occurred many times. The chain is built from TRBV2 and TRBJ1-6; the D gene is possibly TRBD1 (6 bases). V lost 7 bases and J lost 8, with 12 bases in between. The CDR3 length is 13 residues. The germline V gene has CDR1 SNHLY and CDR2 FYNNEI. The CDR3 bases are TGTGCCAGCATGGGGGGGGCGGATTCACCCCTCCACTTT. Encoded protein: CASMGGADSPLHF.

Worth noting for this clonotype: An end of the junction differs from the germline gene, which may be a read error. The chain is built from TRBV7-9 and TRBJ1-5; D uncertain. The CDR3 has 15 residues. CDR1 and CDR2 (germline): SEHNR, FQNEAQ (reference sequence). CDR3 region: CAISSSGVSNQPQHF. In nucleotides, the CDR3 is TGTGCCATCAGCTCCTCCGGGGTTAGCAATCAGCCCCAGCATTTT.

A note on this clonotype: This CDR3 is missing its conserved last phenylalanine or tryptophan, likely due to a read error. V usage is TRBV4-2 and J usage is TRBJ1-2; D is ambiguous. The germline V gene has CDR1 LGHNA and CDR2 YNFKEQ. CDR3 length equals 15 residues. The DNA for the CDR3 is TGTGCCAGCAGCCAAGATCATCAAGGGAACTATGTCTACACCTTA. It is translated as CASSQDHQGNYVYTL.

This clonotype was observed at least ten times. V gene TRBV7-3 combines with J gene TRBJ2-1; D not certain. The CDR3 runs 13 residues. Trimming removed 0 bases at V and 12 bases at J, with 12 bases between. Germline V CDR1 and CDR2: SGHTA, FQGTGA. The CDR3 here is CASSLTQSSWQFF. The CDR3, as DNA: TGTGCCAGCAGCTTAACGCAATCTAGTTGGCAGTTCTTC. The entire variable domain, with the rest obtained from reference TRBV7-3 and TRBJ2-1, is as follows: GAGVSQTPSNKVTEKGKYVELRCDPISGHTALYWYRQSLGQGPEFLIYFQGTGAADDSGLPNDRFFAVRPEGSVSTLKIQRTERGDSAVYLCASSLTQSSWQFFGPGTRLTVL.

With regard to this clonotype: A clone one base away is much larger, so this may be a read error. The chain employs TRBV19 and TRBJ2-2, with D perhaps matching TRBD1 (6 bases). CDR1 is LNHDA, CDR2 SQIVND, per germline (reference sequence). The CDR3 totals 15 residues. CDR3: CASSPQGLGTGELYF. In DNA form, the CDR3 reads TGTGCCAGTAGTCCGCAGGGGCTGGGCACCGGGGAGCTGTATTTT.

At least ten counts were recorded for this clonotype. The J gene is TRBJ2-5, the V gene TRBV24-1, with D uncertain. V shed 4 bases and J shed 4 bases, with 12 bases lying between them. Germline lookup yields CDR1 KGHDR and CDR2 SFDVKD. This CDR3 spans 14 amino acids. CDR3 DNA sequence: TGTGCCACCAGTGACCGGCGACCCGGAGAGACCCAGTACTTC. Translated, it gives CATSDRRPGETQYF.

The chain uses TRBV20-1 and TRBJ1-1; D is uncertain. Trimming removed 0 bases at V and 4 bases at J, with 12 bases between. Germline loops: CDR1 DFQATT, CDR2 SNEGSKA (reference sequence). The CDR3 runs to 14 residues. Here the CDR3 DNA reads TGCAGTGCTAGAGATCAAAGGTTTTTCACTGAAGCTTTCTTT. This translates into CSARDQRFFTEAFF.

A word on this clonotype: A read error may produce the germline difference seen at one junction end. This rearrangement joins TRBV11-3 to TRBJ2-1, with D uncertain. The CDR3 consists of 14 residues. Germline values: CDR1 SGHNT, CDR2 YENEEA. CDR3 in amino acids: CASSLSPDHNEQFF. The CDR3 nucleotides read TGTGCAAGCAGCTTATCTCCGGACCACAATGAGCAGTTCTTC.

The V call is TRBV5-8, the J call TRBJ2-1, with 12 positions matching TRBD2. CDR3 length: 19 amino acids. Germline V gene lookup returns CDR1 SGHTS and CDR2 YDEGEE. After removal of 2 bases from V and 6 bases from J, the junction contained 15 bases not matched to a gene. The CDR3 region is CASSLLRLAGVPVINEQFF. The CDR3 coding sequence is TGTGCCAGCAGCTTACTCAGACTAGCGGGAGTGCCGGTCATCAATGAGCAGTTCTTC.

In the case of this clonotype: The conserved closing phenylalanine or tryptophan is absent in this CDR3, likely reflecting a read error. J is TRBJ2-2 and V is TRBV11-1; D is unclear. V lost 2 bases, J lost 2 bases, and 6 bases lay in between. CDR1 is SGHAT and CDR2 is FQDESV in the germline V gene (reference sequence). The CDR3 has 14 amino acids. This CDR3 reads CASSLSVNTGELFL. CDR3 DNA sequence: TGTGCCAGCAGCTTATCGGTAAACACCGGGGAGCTGTTTTTA.

With regard to this clonotype: This sequence may be a read error, since a much larger clone differs from it by one base. The rearrangement uses TRBV20-1 and TRBJ1-5; 8 bases are a match to TRBD1. Germline-derived CDR1 and CDR2 are DFQATT and SNEGSKA (reference sequence). The length of the CDR3 is 14 residues. V lost 3 bases, J lost 6 bases, and 7 bases stayed unmatched. DNA for the CDR3: TGCAGTGCTAGTGAGGGACAGGCGACTCAGCCCCAGCATTTT. It specifies CSASEGQATQPQHF.